Listed below are T cell receptor beta chains from one sample, sequenced in a study of T cell repertoires in cytomegalovirus infection. MiXCR, applied by TCRdb to the reads, yields one record per CDR3 protein. Of hundreds of thousands of distinct CDR3 sequences in the sample, 20% to 25% were seen once. Sequenced: CD8+ T cells from PBMCs. These receptors came from a human donor in good health (CMV status not recorded). Some clones in this sample may be carry-over from other donors' samples. Each CDR3 is given with its conserved first and last residue. A D gene is named only where the DNA matches it firmly. The size entry is marked missing in some rows and otherwise reads once, few, many or a size class.

D gene: .; J gene: TRBJ2-3; V gene: TRBV4-3; clone size: .; CDR3 protein: CASSQVAGASTDTQYF; CDR3 DNA: TGCGCCAGCAGCCAAGTGGCGGGGGCAAGCACAGATACGCAGTATTTT
D gene: TRBD1; J gene: TRBJ2-2; V gene: TRBV6-4; clone size: .; CDR3 protein: CASSSGTGGFRDTGELFF; CDR3 DNA: TGTGCCAGCAGTTCCGGGACAGGGGGCTTCCGTGACACCGGGGAGCTGTTTTTT
D gene: .; J gene: TRBJ2-1; V gene: TRBV24-1; clone size: few; CDR3 protein: CATSDPDSYNEQFF; CDR3 DNA: TGTGCCACCAGTGACCCTGACAGCTACAATGAGCAGTTCTTC
D gene: TRBD1; J gene: TRBJ2-7; V gene: TRBV6-6; clone size: .; CDR3 protein: CASSPDRGHEQYF; CDR3 DNA: TGTGCCAGCAGTCCGGACAGGGGCCACGAGCAGTACTTC
D gene: TRBD2; J gene: TRBJ2-7; V gene: TRBV5-4; clone size: .; CDR3 protein: CASSATGGQYYEQYF; CDR3 DNA: TGTGCCAGCAGCGCCACGGGGGGTCAGTACTACGAGCAGTACTTC
D gene: .; J gene: TRBJ1-5; V gene: TRBV12-5; clone size: many; CDR3 protein: CASGSGPSNQPQHF; CDR3 DNA: TGTGCTAGTGGTTCGGGGCCTAGCAATCAGCCCCAGCATTTT
D gene: .; J gene: TRBJ2-1; V gene: TRBV6-6; clone size: .; CDR3 protein: CASTLDRNEQFF; CDR3 DNA: TGTGCCAGCACCCTGGATCGCAATGAGCAGTTCTTC
D gene: TRBD1; J gene: TRBJ1-1; V gene: TRBV7-9; clone size: .; CDR3 protein: CASFRGGLYTEAFF; CDR3 DNA: TGTGCCAGCTTCAGGGGGGGGCTGTACACTGAAGCTTTCTTT
D gene: .; J gene: TRBJ1-3; V gene: TRBV7-9; clone size: few; CDR3 protein: CASSSGGGGNTIYF; CDR3 DNA: TGTGCCAGCAGCTCGGGGGGAGGCGGAAACACCATATATTTT
D gene: .; J gene: TRBJ2-2; V gene: TRBV7-8; clone size: few; CDR3 protein: CASSLGGISAGELFF; CDR3 DNA: TGTGCCAGCAGCTTAGGTGGGATTTCGGCAGGGGAGCTGTTTTTT
D gene: .; J gene: TRBJ1-5; V gene: TRBV19; clone size: few; CDR3 protein: CASTNPRGSSNQPQHF; CDR3 DNA: TGTGCCAGTACCAACCCGCGGGGAAGTAGCAATCAGCCCCAGCATTTT